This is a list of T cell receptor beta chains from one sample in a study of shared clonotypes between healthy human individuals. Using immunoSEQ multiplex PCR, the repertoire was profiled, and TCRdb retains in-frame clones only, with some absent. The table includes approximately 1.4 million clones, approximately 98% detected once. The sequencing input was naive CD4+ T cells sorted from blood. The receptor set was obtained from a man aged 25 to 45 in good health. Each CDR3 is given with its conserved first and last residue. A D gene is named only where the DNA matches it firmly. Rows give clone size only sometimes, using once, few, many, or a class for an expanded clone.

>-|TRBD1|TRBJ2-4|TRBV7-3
CASSATGQGDRNIQYF
TGTGCCAGCAGCGCCACGGGACAGGGAGATAGAAACATTCAGTACTTC
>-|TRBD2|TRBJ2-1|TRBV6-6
CASSPLAGGSEQFF
TGTGCCAGCAGCCCCTTGGCGGGAGGGAGTGAGCAGTTCTTC
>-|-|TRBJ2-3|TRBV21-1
CASSKGRGRGDTQYF
TGTGCCAGCAGCAAGGGAAGGGGGAGAGGGGATACGCAGTATTTT
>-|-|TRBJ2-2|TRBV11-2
CASSLDLAGTLHPGELFF
TGTGCCAGCAGCTTAGATTTGGCCGGGACCCTCCATCCCGGGGAGCTGTTTTTT
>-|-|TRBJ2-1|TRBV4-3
CASSHRDYNEQFF
TGCGCCAGCAGCCACCGGGATTACAATGAGCAGTTCTTC
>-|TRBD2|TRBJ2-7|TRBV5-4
CASSPHSPKALAGVNEQYF
TGTGCCAGCAGCCCACACTCCCCGAAGGCATTAGCGGGAGTCAACGAGCAGTACTTC
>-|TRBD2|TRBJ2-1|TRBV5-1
CASSLVGGGTYNEQFF
TGCGCCAGCAGCCTCGTTGGCGGGGGGACTTACAATGAGCAGTTCTTC
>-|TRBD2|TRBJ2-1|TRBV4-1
CASSQESGRRHEQFF
TGCGCCAGCAGCCAAGAATCCGGGAGGCGGCATGAGCAGTTCTTC
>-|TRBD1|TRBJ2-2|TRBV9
CASSVAGQHTGELFF
TGTGCCAGCAGCGTAGCGGGACAGCACACCGGGGAGCTGTTTTTT
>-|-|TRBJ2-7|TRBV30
CAWNIGSYAQYF
TGTGCCTGGAATATTGGTAGTTACGCGCAGTACTTC
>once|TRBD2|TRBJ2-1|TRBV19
CASSIQASGREQFF
TGTGCCAGTAGTATACAGGCTAGCGGGAGGGAGCAGTTCTTC
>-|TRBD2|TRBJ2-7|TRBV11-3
CASSLGLAGAEQYF
TGTGCCAGCAGCTTAGGACTAGCGGGGGCCGAGCAGTACTTC
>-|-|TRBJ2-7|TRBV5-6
CASSLRRGEYF
TGTGCCAGCAGCTTGAGGAGAGGGGAGTACTTC
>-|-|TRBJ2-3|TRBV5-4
CASSPKKTGTDTQYF
TGTGCCAGCAGCCCTAAAAAGACTGGAACAGATACGCAGTATTTT
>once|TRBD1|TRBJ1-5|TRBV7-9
CASSGDSLRHF
TGTGCCAGCAGTGGGGACAGCCTGAGGCATTTT
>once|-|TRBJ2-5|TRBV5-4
CASSRTGETQYF
TGTGCCAGCAGTCGAACGGGAGAGACCCAGTACTTC
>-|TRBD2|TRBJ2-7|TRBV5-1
CASSPGGSAVTYEQYF
TGCGCCAGCAGTCCCGGGGGGTCCGCCGTTACCTACGAGCAGTACTTC
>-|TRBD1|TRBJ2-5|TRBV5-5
CASSFTGQVGTQYF
TGTGCCAGCAGCTTCACCGGACAGGTGGGGACCCAGTACTTC
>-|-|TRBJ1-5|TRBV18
CASSPTRYNQPQHF
TGTGCCAGCTCACCAACACGTTACAATCAGCCCCAGCATTTT
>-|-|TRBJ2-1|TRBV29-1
CSVRTSYNEQFF
TGCAGCGTCCGGACCTCCTACAATGAGCAGTTCTTC
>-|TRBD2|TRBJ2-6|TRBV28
CASTAGVAGANVLTF
TGTGCCAGCACAGCGGGAGTGGCTGGGGCCAACGTCCTGACTTTC
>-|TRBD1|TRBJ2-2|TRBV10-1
CASSEGTGDTGELFF
TGCGCCAGCAGTGAGGGGACAGGGGACACCGGGGAGCTGTTTTTT
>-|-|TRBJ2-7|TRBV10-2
CASSERAGTYEQYF
TGCGCCAGCAGTGAGAGGGCGGGAACCTACGAGCAGTACTTC
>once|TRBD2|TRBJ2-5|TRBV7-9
CASSPRLADQETQYF
TGTGCCAGCAGCCCGAGACTAGCGGACCAAGAGACCCAGTACTTC
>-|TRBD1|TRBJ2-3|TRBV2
CASSADRSDTQYF
TGTGCCAGCAGTGCGGACAGGTCAGATACGCAGTATTTT
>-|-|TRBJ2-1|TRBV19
CASSILGNEQFF
TGTGCCAGTAGTATTCTGGGCAATGAGCAGTTCTTC
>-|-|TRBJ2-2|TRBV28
CASSLLGVGELFF
TGTGCCAGCAGTCTCCTGGGAGTAGGGGAGCTGTTTTTT
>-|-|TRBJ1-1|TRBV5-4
CASSPRAWNTEAFF
TGTGCCAGCAGCCCCCGGGCCTGGAACACTGAAGCTTTCTTT
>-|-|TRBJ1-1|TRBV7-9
CASSLDRGLGTEAFF
TGTGCCAGCAGCTTAGATCGGGGACTCGGCACTGAAGCTTTCTTT
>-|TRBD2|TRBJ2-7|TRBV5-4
CASSGPGLAGSYEQYF
TGTGCCAGCAGCGGTCCAGGACTAGCGGGATCTTACGAGCAGTACTTC
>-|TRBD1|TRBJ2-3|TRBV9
CASSAHRGYYTQYF
TGTGCCAGCAGCGCCCACAGGGGGTATTATACGCAGTATTTT
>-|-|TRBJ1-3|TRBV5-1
CASSPGQGLSGNTIYF
TGCGCCAGCAGCCCCGGTCAGGGGCTCTCTGGAAACACCATATATTTT
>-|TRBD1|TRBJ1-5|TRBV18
CASSPIGTGPSKPQHF
TGTGCCAGCTCACCAATCGGGACAGGGCCCTCTAAGCCCCAGCATTTT
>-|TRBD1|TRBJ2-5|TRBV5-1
CASSKPTGVGETQYF
TGCGCCAGCAGCAAACCGACAGGGGTTGGAGAGACCCAGTACTTC
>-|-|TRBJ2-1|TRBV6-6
CASSHPLGVGNEQFF
TGTGCCAGCAGTCACCCTCTCGGGGTCGGCAATGAGCAGTTCTTC
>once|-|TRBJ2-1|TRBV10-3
CAISESSDQGLFF
TGTGCCATCAGTGAGTCTTCGGATCAGGGGTTGTTCTTC
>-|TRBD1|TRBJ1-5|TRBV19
CASSGTANQPQHF
TGTGCCAGTAGCGGGACAGCAAATCAGCCCCAGCATTTT
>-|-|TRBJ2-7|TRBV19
CASSMAAAGTYEQYF
TGTGCCAGTAGTATGGCGGCGGCCGGTACCTACGAGCAGTACTTC
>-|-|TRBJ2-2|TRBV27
CASSLSFAGELFF
TGTGCCAGCAGTTTATCGTTCGCCGGGGAGCTGTTTTTT
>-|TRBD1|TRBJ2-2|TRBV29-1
CSVPDRGPSGELFF
TGCAGCGTTCCTGACAGGGGGCCTTCCGGGGAGCTGTTTTTT
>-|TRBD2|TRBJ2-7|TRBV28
CASSLSSGRVNEQYF
TGTGCCAGCAGTTTGAGTAGCGGGAGAGTCAACGAGCAGTACTTC
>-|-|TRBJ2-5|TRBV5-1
CASRKRITAERADQETQYF
TGCGCCAGCAGAAAAAGGATAACCGCTGAGCGGGCCGACCAAGAGACCCAGTACTTC
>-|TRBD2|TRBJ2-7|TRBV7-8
CASSTLAGGPWEQYF
TGTGCCAGCAGCACCCTAGCGGGAGGGCCATGGGAGCAGTACTTC
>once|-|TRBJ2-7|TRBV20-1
CSAKGKNEQYF
TGCAGTGCTAAGGGTAAGAACGAGCAGTACTTC
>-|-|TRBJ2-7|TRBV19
CASSPSRQSAEQYF
TGTGCCAGTAGCCCCTCCCGACAGAGCGCCGAGCAGTACTTC
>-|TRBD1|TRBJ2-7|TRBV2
CASRTGGSYEQYF
TGTGCCAGCAGGACAGGGGGTAGCTACGAGCAGTACTTC
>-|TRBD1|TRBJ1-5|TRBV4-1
CASSQEGRGIEQPQHF
TGCGCCAGCAGCCAAGAGGGCAGGGGGATAGAGCAGCCCCAGCATTTT
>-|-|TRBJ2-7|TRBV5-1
CASSFPTGDEQYF
TGCGCCAGCAGCTTCCCAACCGGGGACGAGCAGTACTTC
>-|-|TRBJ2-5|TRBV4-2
CASSQGLAMETQYF
TGTGCCAGCAGCCAAGGGCTAGCTATGGAGACCCAGTACTTC
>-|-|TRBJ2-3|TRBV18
CASSRLQGNQGRTDTQYF
TGTGCCAGCTCACGACTCCAGGGCAACCAGGGGAGGACAGATACGCAGTATTTT
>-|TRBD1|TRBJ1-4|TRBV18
CASSPGTAQMEKLFF
TGTGCCAGCTCACCTGGGACAGCTCAGATGGAAAAACTGTTTTTT
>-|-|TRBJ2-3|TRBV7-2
CASSLTPRDTQYF
TGTGCCAGCAGCTTAACCCCGAGAGATACGCAGTATTTT
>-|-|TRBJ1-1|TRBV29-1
CAGVARSDRMNTEAFF
TGCGCGGGGGTAGCCCGTTCGGACCGCATGAACACTGAAGCTTTCTTT